The source of this T cell receptor beta chain is a study of CXCR3-negative and CXCR3-positive naive CD8 T cells. Study-wide results and limits: Naive cells positive for CXCR3 carried more hydrophobic TRB CDR3s than CXCR3-negative ones.

On this clonotype: Its antigen is as yet unknown.

The libraries of TRB cDNA were constructed through 5' RACE using UMI labels. Reprocessing the 5' RACE reads, TCRdb reports a single entry for every CDR3 protein and omits DNA. The table counts roughly 130,000 distinct CDR3 sequences; 0.59% lies in the top ten. This receptor was taken from a human donor in good health. Some clones in this sample may be carry-over from other donors' samples. Sequenced material: naive CXCR3+ CD8+ T cells from blood. Subset here: CD45RO-CCR7+CD27+CD95- naive CD8+ T cells expressing CXCR3 (TNR3+).

This CDR3 reads CASSVDDSVSYEQYF. The chain uses TRBV9 and TRBJ2-7. The V gene's germline CDR1 is SGDLS and CDR2 YYNGEE. This CDR3 comprises 15 residues.